This is a list of T cell receptor beta chains from one sample in a study of CD8+ T cells in alopecia areata. Only in-frame clones appear in the TCRdb table, and some are missing; sequencing was by immunoSEQ multiplex PCR. This table holds roughly 120,000 clones, about two fifths found once. Sequencing was performed on CD4+ T cells sorted from blood. The source is a human donor with alopecia areata. The conserved cysteine and the conserved F or W are not part of the CDR3 here. Some rows mark clone size as missing; the rest say once, few, many or name a class of expanded clone.

cdr3_aa: ASSLGGDYQETQY
v_call: TRBV11-2
j_call: TRBJ2-5
clone_size: few

cdr3_aa: ASSLEAGVTDTQY
v_call: TRBV11-1
j_call: TRBJ2-3
clone_size: -

cdr3_aa: ASSQRDRGAEQY
v_call: TRBV5-1
j_call: TRBJ2-7
clone_size: -

cdr3_aa: AWSGGGNTIY
v_call: TRBV30
j_call: TRBJ1-3
clone_size: once

cdr3_aa: AWSGLAGNEQF
v_call: TRBV30
j_call: TRBJ2-1
clone_size: -

cdr3_aa: SVGETRQPQH
v_call: TRBV29-1
j_call: TRBJ1-5
clone_size: -

cdr3_aa: ASSPSTKTGRWETQY
v_call: TRBV7-8
j_call: TRBJ2-5
clone_size: -

cdr3_aa: SVAGSNYGYT
v_call: TRBV29-1
j_call: TRBJ1-2
clone_size: -

cdr3_aa: SAGEAYNEQF
v_call: TRBV29-1
j_call: TRBJ2-1
clone_size: -

cdr3_aa: ASSPMAGYNEQF
v_call: TRBV18
j_call: TRBJ2-1
clone_size: -

cdr3_aa: ASSSTAAYEQY
v_call: TRBV5-6
j_call: TRBJ2-7
clone_size: -

cdr3_aa: SGRQGLGTEQF
v_call: TRBV29-1
j_call: TRBJ2-1
clone_size: -

cdr3_aa: ASSLLRDTYEQY
v_call: TRBV7-9
j_call: TRBJ2-7
clone_size: -

cdr3_aa: SGYRSPNEQY
v_call: TRBV29-1
j_call: TRBJ2-7
clone_size: few

cdr3_aa: ASSLTGNQETQY
v_call: TRBV7-2
j_call: TRBJ2-5
clone_size: -

cdr3_aa: ASSSPGGRTGELF
v_call: TRBV7-9
j_call: TRBJ2-2
clone_size: few

cdr3_aa: ASSYDRAAGELF
v_call: TRBV6-5
j_call: TRBJ2-2
clone_size: -

cdr3_aa: SAPLSSYNEQF
v_call: TRBV29-1
j_call: TRBJ2-1
clone_size: -

cdr3_aa: ASSSAEQPQH
v_call: TRBV5-6
j_call: TRBJ1-5
clone_size: -

cdr3_aa: ASSPTSEGTDTQY
v_call: TRBV7-2
j_call: TRBJ2-3
clone_size: -

cdr3_aa: ASSLYGQNIQY
v_call: TRBV5-5
j_call: TRBJ2-4
clone_size: few

cdr3_aa: SVGGLSYEQY
v_call: TRBV29-1
j_call: TRBJ2-7
clone_size: -

cdr3_aa: ASSFTSGRLADTQY
v_call: TRBV5-1
j_call: TRBJ2-3
clone_size: -

cdr3_aa: ASSPRGNYEQY
v_call: TRBV18
j_call: TRBJ2-7
clone_size: -

cdr3_aa: ASSTRLVNEQF
v_call: TRBV28
j_call: TRBJ2-1
clone_size: few

cdr3_aa: ASSYARTGNEQF
v_call: TRBV6-5
j_call: TRBJ2-1
clone_size: -

cdr3_aa: ASSLGRSSNEQY
v_call: TRBV7-2
j_call: TRBJ2-7
clone_size: -

cdr3_aa: SVEQSQRGTEAF
v_call: TRBV29-1
j_call: TRBJ1-1
clone_size: few

cdr3_aa: ASSLGDRGEETQY
v_call: TRBV5-1
j_call: TRBJ2-5
clone_size: -

cdr3_aa: ASSLGDREDEQF
v_call: TRBV5-1
j_call: TRBJ2-1
clone_size: -

cdr3_aa: ASSDRQGASGYT
v_call: TRBV5-1
j_call: TRBJ1-2
clone_size: -

cdr3_aa: ASSLNGETQY
v_call: TRBV7-3
j_call: TRBJ2-5
clone_size: -

cdr3_aa: SAGFRDRATGELF
v_call: TRBV29-1
j_call: TRBJ2-2
clone_size: few

cdr3_aa: ASSPHSGAPSYEQY
v_call: TRBV11-2
j_call: TRBJ2-7
clone_size: -

cdr3_aa: ASSVGGFGQPQH
v_call: TRBV9
j_call: TRBJ1-5
clone_size: -

cdr3_aa: ASSHREDGYT
v_call: TRBV23-1
j_call: TRBJ1-2
clone_size: many

cdr3_aa: ASSMGERETQY
v_call: TRBV19
j_call: TRBJ2-5
clone_size: many

cdr3_aa: AWSGLQRNTGELF
v_call: TRBV30
j_call: TRBJ2-2
clone_size: -

cdr3_aa: SAQTGKSNQPQH
v_call: TRBV29-1
j_call: TRBJ1-5
clone_size: few

cdr3_aa: ASSLGGYEQY
v_call: TRBV5-1
j_call: TRBJ2-7
clone_size: -

cdr3_aa: ASSPRRTSVEQF
v_call: TRBV28
j_call: TRBJ2-1
clone_size: few

cdr3_aa: AAWSPGRSYEQY
v_call: TRBV6-5
j_call: TRBJ2-7
clone_size: few

cdr3_aa: SVAVGLSYEQY
v_call: TRBV29-1
j_call: TRBJ2-7
clone_size: few

cdr3_aa: ASIDRNPSGELF
v_call: TRBV7-9
j_call: TRBJ2-2
clone_size: -

cdr3_aa: ASSLGFYEQY
v_call: TRBV28
j_call: TRBJ2-7
clone_size: -

cdr3_aa: AWSLLAGDEQY
v_call: TRBV30
j_call: TRBJ2-7
clone_size: -

cdr3_aa: SVDWLQETQY
v_call: TRBV29-1
j_call: TRBJ2-5
clone_size: -

cdr3_aa: ASSSAPAGEDTEAF
v_call: TRBV7-9
j_call: TRBJ1-1
clone_size: few

cdr3_aa: AWRLPGGAATGELF
v_call: TRBV30
j_call: TRBJ2-2
clone_size: -

cdr3_aa: AWRWQFYEQY
v_call: TRBV30
j_call: TRBJ2-7
clone_size: once

cdr3_aa: ASSPGLEPQH
v_call: TRBV7-2
j_call: TRBJ1-5
clone_size: few

cdr3_aa: ASSLQGSSTGELF
v_call: TRBV2
j_call: TRBJ2-2
clone_size: -

cdr3_aa: ASSRAGTEKNIQY
v_call: TRBV6-5
j_call: TRBJ2-4
clone_size: -

cdr3_aa: ASSLAMNTEAF
v_call: TRBV7-6
j_call: TRBJ1-1
clone_size: -

cdr3_aa: SVGLAGASYEQY
v_call: TRBV29-1
j_call: TRBJ2-7
clone_size: few